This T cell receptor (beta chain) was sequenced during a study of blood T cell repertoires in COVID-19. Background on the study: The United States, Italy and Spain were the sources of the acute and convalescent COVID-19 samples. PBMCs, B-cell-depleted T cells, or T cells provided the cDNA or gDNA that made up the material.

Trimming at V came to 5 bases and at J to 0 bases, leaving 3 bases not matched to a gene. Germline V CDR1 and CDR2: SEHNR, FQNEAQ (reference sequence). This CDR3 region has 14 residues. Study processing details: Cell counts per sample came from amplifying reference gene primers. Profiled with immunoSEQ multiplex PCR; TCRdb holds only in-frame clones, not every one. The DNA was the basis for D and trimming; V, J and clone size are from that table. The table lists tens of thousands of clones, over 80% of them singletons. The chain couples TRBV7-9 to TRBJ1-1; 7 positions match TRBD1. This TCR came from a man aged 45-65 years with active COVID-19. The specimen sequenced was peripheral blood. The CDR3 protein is CASSQTGMNTEAFF. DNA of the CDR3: TGTGCCAGCAGCCAGACAGGGATGAACACTGAAGCTTTCTTT. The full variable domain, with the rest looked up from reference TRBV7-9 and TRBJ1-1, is DTGVSQNPRHKITKRGQNVTFRCDPISEHNRLYWYRQTLGQGPEFLTYFQNEAQLEKSRLLSDRFSAERPKGSFSTLEIQRTEQGDSAMYLCASSQTGMNTEAFFGQGTRLTVV.